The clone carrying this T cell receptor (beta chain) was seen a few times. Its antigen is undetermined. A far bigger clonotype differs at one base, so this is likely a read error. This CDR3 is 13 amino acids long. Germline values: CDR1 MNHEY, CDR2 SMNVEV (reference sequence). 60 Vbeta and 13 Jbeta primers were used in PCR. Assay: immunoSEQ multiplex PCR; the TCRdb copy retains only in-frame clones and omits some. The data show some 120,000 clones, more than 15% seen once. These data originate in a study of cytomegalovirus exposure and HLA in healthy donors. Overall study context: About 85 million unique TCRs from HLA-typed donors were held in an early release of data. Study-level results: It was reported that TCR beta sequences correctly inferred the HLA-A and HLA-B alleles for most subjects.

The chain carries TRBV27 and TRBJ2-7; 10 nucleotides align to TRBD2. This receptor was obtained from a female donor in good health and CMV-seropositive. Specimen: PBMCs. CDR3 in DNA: TGTGCCAGCAGTTGGACTAGCGGCTACGAGCAGTCCTTC. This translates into CASSWTSGYEQSF.